The rows below give T cell receptor beta chains drawn from one sample of a study of control samples from healthy donors and cancer patients. The method was immunoSEQ multiplex PCR; TCRdb's version includes in-frame clones alone and lacks a portion of them. This table holds around 140,000 clones, about 91% found once. The sequencing input was blood. These receptors originate from a man younger than 40 in good health. The CDR3 runs from the conserved cysteine through the conserved F or W. The D gene is left open where the match is weak. Rows may omit the clone size; those that give it use once, few, many or a size class.

V gene: TRBV11-1
D gene: NA
clone size: NA
J gene: TRBJ2-2
CDR3 DNA: TGTGCCAGCAGCTACACGAACACCGGGGAGCTGTTTTTT
CDR3 protein: CASSYTNTGELFF

V gene: TRBV6-2/TRBV6-3
D gene: NA
clone size: NA
J gene: TRBJ2-2
CDR3 DNA: TGTGCCAGCAGTTACTCGGCCCCAGGGAATCCCGGGGAGCTGTTTTTT
CDR3 protein: CASSYSAPGNPGELFF

V gene: TRBV6-1
D gene: TRBD1
clone size: NA
J gene: TRBJ1-6
CDR3 DNA: TGTGCCAGCAGTGATCCGGGACAGGTCCTCCACTTT
CDR3 protein: CASSDPGQVLHF

V gene: TRBV6-5
D gene: NA
clone size: NA
J gene: TRBJ2-7
CDR3 DNA: TGTGCCAGCTCGGACAGGGAGGGGTACGAGCAGTACTTC
CDR3 protein: CASSDREGYEQYF

V gene: TRBV6-5
D gene: NA
clone size: NA
J gene: TRBJ1-5
CDR3 DNA: TGTGCCAGCAGTTACGGTCCCATGGGGCAGCCCCAGCATTTT
CDR3 protein: CASSYGPMGQPQHF

V gene: TRBV7-9
D gene: NA
clone size: NA
J gene: TRBJ1-1
CDR3 DNA: TGTGCCAGCAGCGGTCGGGGGGGCGAAGCTTTCTTT
CDR3 protein: CASSGRGGEAFF

V gene: TRBV11-2
D gene: NA
clone size: NA
J gene: TRBJ2-7
CDR3 DNA: TGTGCCAGCAGCTTACCGGGACGGACTACAGAGCAGTACTTC
CDR3 protein: CASSLPGRTTEQYF

V gene: TRBV3-1/TRBV3-2
D gene: TRBD1
clone size: few
J gene: TRBJ2-7
CDR3 DNA: TGTGCCAGCAGCCAACCGAAACCCGGGACAGGGGGATCCTACGAGCAGTACTTC
CDR3 protein: CASSQPKPGTGGSYEQYF

V gene: TRBV4-1
D gene: TRBD1
clone size: NA
J gene: TRBJ1-6
CDR3 DNA: TGCGCCAGCAGCCAAAAACAGGGGGGGTCACCCCTCCACTTT
CDR3 protein: CASSQKQGGSPLHF

V gene: TRBV6-4
D gene: NA
clone size: NA
J gene: TRBJ1-5
CDR3 DNA: TGTGCCAGCAGTGCTGAGGGGATGGGGGATCAGCCCCAGCATTTT
CDR3 protein: CASSAEGMGDQPQHF

V gene: TRBV30
D gene: NA
clone size: NA
J gene: TRBJ2-2
CDR3 DNA: TGTGCCTGGAGTGTGGCCGGGGAGCTGTTTTTT
CDR3 protein: CAWSVAGELFF

V gene: TRBV5-6
D gene: NA
clone size: NA
J gene: TRBJ1-6
CDR3 DNA: TGTGCCAGCAGCTTCACAGGTTCGGGTAATTCACCCCTCCACTTT
CDR3 protein: CASSFTGSGNSPLHF

V gene: TRBV27
D gene: TRBD1
clone size: few
J gene: TRBJ2-7
CDR3 DNA: TGTGCCAGCAGCTGGGACAGCGCCTACGAGCAGTACTTC
CDR3 protein: CASSWDSAYEQYF

V gene: TRBV27
D gene: NA
clone size: NA
J gene: TRBJ1-1
CDR3 DNA: TGTGCCACCCTCACGAGACAGGCGGAAGGAGCTGAAGCTTTCTTT
CDR3 protein: CATLTRQAEGAEAFF

V gene: TRBV5-1
D gene: NA
clone size: NA
J gene: TRBJ2-3
CDR3 DNA: TGCGCCAGCAGCTTGGCCGTGGGGGGGCCCGATACGCAGTATTTT
CDR3 protein: CASSLAVGGPDTQYF

V gene: TRBV4-1
D gene: TRBD1
clone size: NA
J gene: TRBJ2-2
CDR3 DNA: TGCGCCAGCAGCCAAGATTCAGGGACAGCTTTCGGGGAGCTGTTTTTT
CDR3 protein: CASSQDSGTAFGELFF

V gene: TRBV28
D gene: NA
clone size: NA
J gene: TRBJ1-4
CDR3 DNA: TGTGCCAGCAGTCTACAGGGCGAAAAAGCAAAACTGTTTTTT
CDR3 protein: CASSLQGEKAKLFF

V gene: TRBV10-2
D gene: NA
clone size: NA
J gene: TRBJ2-1
CDR3 DNA: TGCGCCAGCAATAGAGAGCGGCCGTTCTTC
CDR3 protein: CASNRERPFF

V gene: TRBV7-9
D gene: NA
clone size: once
J gene: TRBJ2-7
CDR3 DNA: TGTGCCAGCAGCGACGGACTATTCTACGAGCAGTACTTC
CDR3 protein: CASSDGLFYEQYF

V gene: TRBV24-1
D gene: TRBD2
clone size: NA
J gene: TRBJ2-3
CDR3 DNA: TGTGCCACCAGTGATCTACGGACTAGCGGGGGGGTAGATACGCAGTATTTT
CDR3 protein: CATSDLRTSGGVDTQYF

V gene: TRBV7-8
D gene: NA
clone size: NA
J gene: TRBJ2-7
CDR3 DNA: TGTGCCAGCAGCTTAGCGGGGGCCTACGAGCAGTACTTC
CDR3 protein: CASSLAGAYEQYF

V gene: TRBV5-8
D gene: TRBD2
clone size: once
J gene: TRBJ2-3
CDR3 DNA: TGTGCCAGCAGCACCTCTAGCGGGGTCGAGAACACAGATACGCAGTATTTT
CDR3 protein: CASSTSSGVENTDTQYF

V gene: TRBV15
D gene: NA
clone size: NA
J gene: TRBJ1-2
CDR3 DNA: TGTGCCACCAGCAGGGCTAGGGGGACCAACTATGGCTACACCTTC
CDR3 protein: CATSRARGTNYGYTF

V gene: TRBV2
D gene: NA
clone size: once
J gene: TRBJ2-7
CDR3 DNA: TGTGCCAGCAGTGTCGGGCGGGGGCCGGGGGACTACGAGCAGTACTTC
CDR3 protein: CASSVGRGPGDYEQYF

V gene: TRBV6-6
D gene: NA
clone size: once
J gene: TRBJ1-5
CDR3 DNA: TGTGCCAGCACCCCGGACAGCTCTAATAGCAATCAGCCCCAGCATTTT
CDR3 protein: CASTPDSSNSNQPQHF

V gene: TRBV1
D gene: NA
clone size: NA
J gene: TRBJ2-3
CDR3 DNA: TGCACCAGCAGCCAATTAAACCAATGGACTAGCGGAATCGCAGATACGCAGTATTTT
CDR3 protein: CTSSQLNQWTSGIADTQYF

V gene: TRBV2
D gene: NA
clone size: NA
J gene: TRBJ2-7
CDR3 DNA: TGTGCCAGCAGTCGACTAGTTTACGAGCAGTACTTC
CDR3 protein: CASSRLVYEQYF

V gene: TRBV6-5
D gene: NA
clone size: NA
J gene: TRBJ1-1
CDR3 DNA: TGTGCCAGCAGTCCGGGAGGGGCTGAAGCTTTCTTT
CDR3 protein: CASSPGGAEAFF

V gene: TRBV5-6
D gene: TRBD1
clone size: NA
J gene: TRBJ2-1
CDR3 DNA: TGTGCCAGCAGCCCGGACAGGGTATTAGGAGATTATGAGCAGTTCTTC
CDR3 protein: CASSPDRVLGDYEQFF

V gene: TRBV9
D gene: NA
clone size: NA
J gene: TRBJ2-2
CDR3 DNA: TGTGCCAGCAGCGTAGAACTTATGAACACCGGGGAGCTGTTTTTT
CDR3 protein: CASSVELMNTGELFF

V gene: TRBV19
D gene: NA
clone size: once
J gene: TRBJ1-3
CDR3 DNA: TGTGCCAGTAGTCCCCGCCCGGACTCCCGGAACACCATATATTTT
CDR3 protein: CASSPRPDSRNTIYF

V gene: TRBV20-1
D gene: NA
clone size: NA
J gene: TRBJ1-1
CDR3 DNA: TGCAGTGCTAGACCGAACACTGAAGCTTTCTTT
CDR3 protein: CSARPNTEAFF

V gene: TRBV19
D gene: NA
clone size: NA
J gene: TRBJ1-2
CDR3 DNA: TGTGCCAGTAGTATTAAAAGTGAATCCTACTATGGCTACACCTTC
CDR3 protein: CASSIKSESYYGYTF

V gene: TRBV3-1/TRBV3-2
D gene: TRBD2
clone size: few
J gene: TRBJ2-3
CDR3 DNA: TGTGCCAGCAGCCAATCACTAGCGGGGGGGGATACGCAGTATTTT
CDR3 protein: CASSQSLAGGDTQYF

V gene: TRBV6-4
D gene: NA
clone size: NA
J gene: TRBJ1-2
CDR3 DNA: TGTGCCAGCAGTCCCTCTACAGGTCCCACTGGGGTGGGCTACACCTTC
CDR3 protein: CASSPSTGPTGVGYTF

V gene: TRBV15
D gene: NA
clone size: NA
J gene: TRBJ1-2
CDR3 DNA: TGTGCCACCAGCAGAGGACCTTCAAACTATGGCTACACCTTC
CDR3 protein: CATSRGPSNYGYTF

V gene: TRBV24-1
D gene: TRBD1
clone size: NA
J gene: TRBJ1-2
CDR3 DNA: TGTGCCACCAGTGAGGACAGGGACTATGGCTACACCTTC
CDR3 protein: CATSEDRDYGYTF

V gene: TRBV6-2/TRBV6-3
D gene: NA
clone size: NA
J gene: TRBJ1-4
CDR3 DNA: TGTGCCAGCAGTTACGGTGGGACTAATGAAAAACTGTTTTTT
CDR3 protein: CASSYGGTNEKLFF

V gene: TRBV12-5
D gene: TRBD1
clone size: NA
J gene: TRBJ2-7
CDR3 DNA: TGTGCTAGTGGTTTGTACACCGGGACAGGGGGCGCCTACGAGCAGTACTTC
CDR3 protein: CASGLYTGTGGAYEQYF

V gene: TRBV18
D gene: NA
clone size: NA
J gene: TRBJ2-3
CDR3 DNA: TGTGCCAGCCTCAGCACAGATACGCAGTATTTT
CDR3 protein: CASLSTDTQYF

V gene: TRBV6-5
D gene: NA
clone size: NA
J gene: TRBJ2-7
CDR3 DNA: TGTGCCAGCTGGGCGGGGCGCGACGAGCAGTACTTC
CDR3 protein: CASWAGRDEQYF

V gene: TRBV28
D gene: TRBD1
clone size: NA
J gene: TRBJ2-7
CDR3 DNA: TGTGCCAGCAGTTTCGGGACAGTCTCCTACGAGCAGTACTTC
CDR3 protein: CASSFGTVSYEQYF